This T cell receptor (beta chain) was observed in a study of blood T cell repertoires in COVID-19. Germline CDR1 and CDR2: MNHEY and SMNVEV (reference sequence). V lost 5 bases to trimming and J lost 0 bases, with 11 bases between them. The CDR3 covers 16 residues. In the original workflow: Using reference gene primer amplification, nucleated cell counts were estimated. Generated by immunoSEQ multiplex PCR, the TCRdb table keeps only in-frame clones and is missing some. V, J and clone size reflect that table, while D and trimming were determined from the DNA. The sample shows around 170,000 clones, 88% of them seen only once.

What was sequenced was peripheral blood. The receptor's source is a man in his 60s with acute or convalescent COVID-19. The chain is built from TRBV27 and TRBJ2-6; weak D call: TRBD2 (6 bases). The CDR3 sequence is CASSPGTDSGANVLTF. CDR3 bases: TGTGCCAGCAGTCCGGGGACTGACTCTGGGGCCAACGTCCTGACTTTC.